This is a list of T cell receptor beta chains from one sample in a study of graft-versus-host responses after intestinal transplantation. These receptors are not linked to any known antigen. Data came from immunoSEQ multiplex PCR; TCRdb stores just in-frame clones and leaves some out. The repertoire holds tens of thousands of clones, with 90% to 95% as singletons. This specimen consisted of unstimulated CD8+ T cells sorted from spleen or lymph node cells, obtained before intestinal transplant. The receptor set was obtained from a human donor who received an intestinal transplant. Each CDR3 is given without its conserved first and last residue.

CDR3aa	v_gene	j_gene
ASSQGTGGVYEQY	TRBV4-1	TRBJ2-7
ASSPMGGERILWNEQF	TRBV27	TRBJ2-1
ASSYRVNTEAF	TRBV25-1	TRBJ1-1
ASTPGTGLYEQY	TRBV7-8	TRBJ2-7
ASGGEMGNEQF	TRBV27	TRBJ2-1
ASSYSEGFYGYT	TRBV6-5	TRBJ1-2
SVDASGSTGELF	TRBV29-1	TRBJ2-2
ASSYSIRGAHEQY	TRBV6-5	TRBJ2-7
ASSVDPGGLEAF	TRBV9	TRBJ1-1
ASSYFGDSYGYT	TRBV6-6	TRBJ1-2
ASSLGRGQGSPLH	TRBV4-3	TRBJ1-6
ASSQTSGGPTGELF	TRBV11-2	TRBJ2-2
ASSLGWGQNSEAF	TRBV7-9	TRBJ1-1
ASSPRGSSYNEQF	TRBV5-5	TRBJ2-1
ASSSTGSYNEQF	TRBV7-9	TRBJ2-1
ATGTGEYNGYT	TRBV6-5	TRBJ1-2
ASSPYQTGPFAF	TRBV27	TRBJ1-1
ASSLRTGRLGNQPQH	TRBV28	TRBJ1-5
ASSLRGTTDTQY	TRBV7-6	TRBJ2-3
ASSGGTGSYEQY	TRBV10-1	TRBJ2-7
ASSLGVSRGYGYT	TRBV7-9	TRBJ1-2
ASSESAGEQY	TRBV10-2	TRBJ2-7
ASSQDTEGYEQY	TRBV4-3	TRBJ2-7
AWSSDMGLAGETQY	TRBV30	TRBJ2-5